The 32 T cell receptor beta chains presented below share a single source sample, sequenced in a study of metastatic and nonmetastatic thyroid tumors. TCRdb re-called the PCR reads via MiXCR. The table lists 85,000 to 100,000 clones, approximately 12% of them singletons. All patients were untreated before thyroid surgery. The sample was blood. The origin of the receptors is a female donor with papillary thyroid cancer or a benign thyroid nodule (not recorded which). Some clones in this sample may be carry-over from other donors' samples.

This clone was seen at least ten times. The chain employs TRBV18 and TRBJ1-1; D remains unclear. This CDR3 region has 14 residues. Per the germline V gene, CDR1 is KGHSH and CDR2 is LQKENI. V gave up 1 base and J gave up 8 bases, with 14 bases separating them. The CDR3 bases are TGTGCCAGCTCACCACTTGGATCAACAGCCGAAGCTTTCTTT. Its protein product is CASSPLGSTAEAFF.

This clone came up many times. The chain combines TRBV5-8 with TRBJ2-1; D gene unclear. With 2 bases removed from V and 3 bases from J, the gap between germline ends came to 12 bases. CDR1 and CDR2 from the germline V gene are SGHTS and YDEGEE. CDR3 length equals 15 residues. The CDR3 DNA follows: TGTGCCAGCAGCTTTTTGGGAAGGAACTACAATGAGCAGTTCTTC. The encoded protein is CASSFLGRNYNEQFF.

This clone was recorded many times. The chain has TRBV5-1 and TRBJ1-1; the D gene is possibly TRBD1 (6 bases). The CDR3 loop spans 13 amino acids. CDR1 SGHRS and CDR2 YFSETQ come from the germline V gene. Deletions cut 5 bases from V and 5 bases from J, with 13 bases between. The DNA for the CDR3 is TGCGCCAGCAGAGGGGGGAGTCAGACTGAAGCTTTCTTT. Translating gives CASRGGSQTEAFF.

This clone has at least ten counts. The chain uses TRBV9 and TRBJ1-1, with D tentatively TRBD1 (5 bases). Germline CDR1 is SGDLS and CDR2 is YYNGEE. Trimming cost V 3 bases and J 4 bases, with 16 bases left between them. The CDR3 is 15 residues long. The chain's CDR3 is CASSGGSEVATEAFF. CDR3 sequence (DNA): TGTGCCAGCAGCGGGGGGAGTGAGGTTGCCACTGAAGCTTTCTTT. The full variable domain, with the rest looked up from reference TRBV9 and TRBJ1-1, is DSGVTQTPKHLITATGQRVTLRCSPRSGDLSVYWYQQSLDQGLQFLIQYYNGEERAKGNILERFSAQQFPDLHSELNLSSLELGDSALYFCASSGGSEVATEAFFGQGTRLTVV.

This clone was counted at least ten times. The rearrangement links TRBV5-1 to TRBJ2-3; 14 nucleotides agree with TRBD2. This CDR3 contains 18 residues. V lost 4 bases, J lost 2 bases, and 9 bases stayed unmatched. CDR1 and CDR2 (germline): SGHRS, YFSETQ. DNA for the CDR3: TGCGCCAGCAGCATTAGGACTAGCGGGAGGCGGGACACAGATACGCAGTATTTT. Protein product: CASSIRTSGRRDTDTQYF.

The chain has TRBV6-4 and TRBJ1-2, with D uncertain. V shed 3 bases and J shed 10 bases, with 15 bases lying between them. In germline, CDR1 is MRHNA, CDR2 SNTAGT. The CDR3 has 13 amino acids. DNA for the CDR3: TGTGCCAGCAGTGATCTGACGCGGGGTTTCTACACCTTC. Translated, it gives CASSDLTRGFYTF.

This clone came up a few times. With a much larger clone just one base away, this may be a read error. Other DNA sequences in this sample translate to the same CDR3. The chain is built from TRBV5-6 and TRBJ2-7, with D maybe TRBD2 (5 bases). This CDR3 has 14 residues. Germline V gene lookup returns CDR1 SGHDT and CDR2 YYEEEE. The CDR3 loop reads CASSFSSSSYEQYF. DNA of the CDR3: TGTGCCAGCAGCTTTTCTAGCAGCTCCTACGAACAGTACTTC.

At least ten counts were recorded for this clone. The J gene is TRBJ2-7, the V gene TRBV28; D gene uncertain. The CDR3 extends over 14 amino acids. Trimming took off 6 bases at V and 2 bases at J, with 14 bases between the two ends. Germline CDR1 is MDHEN and CDR2 is SYDVKM. The CDR3 DNA sequence: TGTGCCAGCAGCGAATCCCCGGCGCCCTACGAGCAGTACTTC. Translation: CASSESPAPYEQYF.

This clone was picked up many times. This chain uses TRBV9 with TRBJ2-1, with D tentatively TRBD2 (6 bases). V dropped 1 base and J dropped 6 bases, with 17 bases sitting between them. The CDR3 has 16 residues. Germline assignment: CDR1 SGDLS and CDR2 YYNGEE. CDR3 nucleotides: TGTGCCAGCAGCGTACGGGGGAGTCAAAATTTCAATGAGCAGTTCTTC. Protein product: CASSVRGSQNFNEQFF.

The gene calls are TRBV24-1 and TRBJ2-7; no reliable D call. The CDR3 runs to 11 residues. Per germline, CDR1 KGHDR and CDR2 SFDVKD. With 9 bases removed from V and 4 bases from J, the gap between germline ends came to 9 bases. The CDR3 loop is CATSNGYEQYF. DNA for the CDR3: TGTGCCACCTCCAATGGTTACGAGCAGTACTTC.

This clone has a count of ten or more. This chain links TRBV5-5 with TRBJ1-6; D gene uncertain. Germline-derived CDR1 and CDR2 are SGHKS and YYEKEE (reference sequence). The V and J ends lost 4 bases and 19 bases respectively, with 18 bases between them. The CDR3 totals 12 residues. DNA for the CDR3: TGTGCCAGCAGCGGAGTGACGGGGTTGTCTCACTTT. Translation: CASSGVTGLSHF. The whole variable domain, remainder taken from reference TRBV5-5 and TRBJ1-6, is DAGVTQSPTHLIKTRGQQVTLRCSPISGHKSVSWYQQVLGQGPQFIFQYYEKEERGRGNFPDRFSARQFPNYSSELNVNALLLGDSALYLCASSGVTGLSHFGNGTRLTVT.

The chain employs TRBV11-1 and TRBJ2-7; 9 positions agree with TRBD2. The trim removed 5 bases at V and 6 bases at J, leaving 14 bases unmatched. This CDR3 region has 16 residues. Germline CDR1 SGHAT, CDR2 FQDESV (reference sequence). The CDR3 coding sequence is TGTGCCAGCAGCCCCCCGACTAGCGGCATACATACCGAGCAGTACTTC. Residues: CASSPPTSGIHTEQYF. Full variable domain (missing parts from reference TRBV11-1 and TRBJ2-7): EAEVAQSPRYKITEKSQAVAFWCDPISGHATLYWYRQILGQGPELLVQFQDESVVDDSQLPKDRFSAERLKGVDSTLKIQPAELGDSAMYLCASSPPTSGIHTEQYFGPGTRLTVT.

Many counts were recorded for this clone. The V call is TRBV20-1, the J call TRBJ2-1, with D unclear. The CDR3 sequence is 10 residues long. Germline-derived CDR1 and CDR2 are DFQATT and SNEGSKA (reference sequence). Trimming left V 1 base short and J 6 bases short, with 1 base between. The CDR3 region is CSARVNEQFF. The CDR3 nucleotides read TGCAGTGCTAGAGTCAATGAGCAGTTCTTC.

This clone was picked up many times. The chain is built from TRBV18 and TRBJ2-2, with a tentative D call TRBD1 (6 bases). This CDR3 has 15 amino acids. Germline V CDR1 and CDR2: KGHSH, LQKENI. V lost 3 bases and J lost 2, with 10 bases in between. The CDR3 is CASSPLDRNTGELFF. The CDR3, as DNA: TGTGCCAGCTCACCCTTGGACAGAAACACCGGGGAGCTGTTTTTT. The full variable domain, completed using reference TRBV18 and TRBJ2-2, is NAGVMQNPRHLVRRRGQEARLRCSPMKGHSHVYWYRQLPEEGLKFMVYLQKENIIDESGMPKERFSAEFPKEGPSILRIQQVVRGDSAAYFCASSPLDRNTGELFFGEGSRLTVL.

This clone came up many times. V is TRBV7-9 and J is TRBJ2-2, with a weak D call TRBD1 (6 bases). In germline, CDR1 is SEHNR, CDR2 FQNEAQ (reference sequence). The germline V and J ends were trimmed by 6 bases and 8 bases, with 19 bases remaining between them. The CDR3 sequence is 15 residues long. CDR3 residues: CASRPLQGSAGELFF. DNA for the CDR3: TGTGCCAGCAGGCCGTTACAGGGATCGGCGGGGGAGCTGTTTTTT. The whole variable domain, filled in from reference TRBV7-9 and TRBJ2-2, reads DTGVSQNPRHKITKRGQNVTFRCDPISEHNRLYWYRQTLGQGPEFLTYFQNEAQLEKSRLLSDRFSAERPKGSFSTLEIQRTEQGDSAMYLCASRPLQGSAGELFFGEGSRLTVL.

This clone was counted between two and nine times. Relative to the germline gene, one junction end is altered; a read error may explain this. The chain couples TRBV12-3 or TRBV12-4 to TRBJ1-6; TRBD1 is a possible D gene (6 bases). The CDR3 extends over 16 amino acids. The CDR3 spells CVSRLERTVNNSPLHF. In DNA form, the CDR3 reads TGTGTCAGCAGACTAGAGAGGACAGTTAATAATTCACCCCTCCACTTT.

Ten or more counts support this clone. The chain carries TRBV4-3 and TRBJ1-1; a possible D gene is TRBD1 (6 bases). Per the germline V gene, CDR1 is LGHNA and CDR2 is YSLEER. V lost 0 bases and J 0 bases, leaving 11 bases between the germline ends. CDR3 length: 16 amino acids. CDR3 bases: TGCGCCAGCAGCCAAGACAGGACAGTCATGAACACTGAAGCTTTCTTT. It is translated as CASSQDRTVMNTEAFF.

This clone showed up many times. The CDR3 sequence: CASSAQGHRATTRQYF. Written as DNA, the CDR3 is TGTGCCAGCAGCGCGCAGGGACATCGCGCTACTACGAGGCAGTACTTC. The chain joins TRBV5-8 to TRBJ2-7; possibly TRBD1 for D (6 bases). CDR1 is SGHTS and CDR2 is YDEGEE in the germline V gene. This CDR3 is built from 16 residues. Trimming took off 4 bases at V and 9 bases at J, with 26 bases between the two ends.

This clone showed up many times. This sequence joins TRBV11-3 and TRBJ2-2, with D perhaps assigned TRBD1 or TRBD2 (7 bases each). The CDR3 length is 16 residues. Germline values: CDR1 SGHNT, CDR2 YENEEA. With 2 bases removed from V and 6 bases from J, the gap between germline ends came to 16 bases. This chain's CDR3 is CASSLIQGDYSGELFF. CDR3 nucleotide sequence: TGTGCCAGCAGCTTAATCCAGGGGGACTACTCCGGGGAGCTGTTTTTT.

This clone was counted many times. The chain employs TRBV6-1 and TRBJ2-1; D might be TRBD2 (6 bases). Trimming took off 8 bases at V and 0 bases at J, with 8 bases between the two ends. Germline CDR1 reads MNHNS; CDR2 reads SASEGT. This CDR3 is 13 amino acids long. CDR3 in DNA: TGTGCCAGCGGCGGGAACTCCTACAATGAGCAGTTCTTC. It is translated as CASGGNSYNEQFF.

This clone was counted at least ten times. The V call is TRBV28, the J call TRBJ2-7; no definite D call. Germline CDR1 reads MDHEN; CDR2 reads SYDVKM. The length of the CDR3 is 14 residues. V lost 1 base, J lost 2 bases, and 9 bases lay in between. The CDR3, as DNA: TGTGCCAGCAGTTTATCTTCGCCCGCCTACGAGCAGTACTTC. Translating it yields CASSLSSPAYEQYF.

This clone was recorded many times. The CDR3 reads CASSEGGRIAGRREQYF. Written as DNA, the CDR3 is TGTGCCAGCAGTGAAGGAGGGAGGATAGCGGGACGGCGCGAGCAGTACTTC. The rearrangement joins TRBV6-1 to TRBJ2-7; 8 nucleotides align to TRBD2. J gave up 6 bases and V 1 base, and 14 bases lay outside the gene matches. Germline CDR1 reads MNHNS; CDR2 reads SASEGT. The CDR3 totals 17 residues.

This clone was seen a few times. This sequence joins TRBV29-1 and TRBJ2-1; no reliable D call. CDR1 and CDR2 (germline): SQVTM, ANQGSEA. The CDR3 spans 16 residues. Between the trimmed V and J ends, which lost 2 bases and 0 bases, there was a span of 14 bases. CDR3 DNA: TGCAGCGTTGAATATCCCAGCCGACGCTCCTACAATGAGCAGTTCTTC. Encoded protein: CSVEYPSRRSYNEQFF.

In this sample, this clone turned up many times. The chain joins TRBV6-1 to TRBJ1-4; 10 bases are shared with TRBD1. Germline V gene data show CDR1 as MNHNS and CDR2 as SASEGT. Losses at the gene ends were 4 bases for V and 8 bases for J; bases not matched to a gene: 4. The CDR3 sequence is 14 residues long. In DNA, the CDR3 is TGTGCCAGCAGTGGACAGGGGGCGATAGAAAAACTGTTTTTT. Protein sequence: CASSGQGAIEKLFF.

V usage is TRBV7-9 and J usage is TRBJ2-7; D uncertain. The CDR3 has 13 amino acids. Germline CDR1 SEHNR, CDR2 FQNEAQ (reference sequence). Trimming stripped 2 bases from V and 9 bases from J, with 14 bases between. CDR3 DNA: TGTGCCAGCAGCTTATGGGAACAGTGCGCGCAGTACTTC. The encoded protein is CASSLWEQCAQYF. The whole variable domain, remainder taken from reference TRBV7-9 and TRBJ2-7, is DTGVSQNPRHKITKRGQNVTFRCDPISEHNRLYWYRQTLGQGPEFLTYFQNEAQLEKSRLLSDRFSAERPKGSFSTLEIQRTEQGDSAMYLCASSLWEQCAQYFGPGTRLTVT.

This clone came up many times. Different DNA sequences within this sample yield the same CDR3. The CDR3 loop is CASSPRLAGHTGELFF. The CDR3 nucleotides are TGTGCCAGCAGTCCGAGACTAGCGGGGCACACCGGGGAGCTGTTTTTT. V is TRBV6-1 and J is TRBJ2-2, with TRBD2 matching 11 bases. V shed 5 bases and J 3 bases; nucleotides not matched to a gene: 5. The CDR3 spans 16 residues. The V gene's germline CDR1 is MNHNS and CDR2 SASEGT.

The chain uses TRBV18 and TRBJ2-7, with D perhaps being TRBD1 or TRBD2 (6 bases each). The CDR3 extends over 12 amino acids. The germline V gene has CDR1 KGHSH and CDR2 LQKENI. Trimming cost V 11 bases and J 0 bases, with 11 bases left between them. As DNA, the CDR3 is TGTGCCGGCGGGACAAGCTCCTACGAGCAGTACTTC. Its translation: CAGGTSSYEQYF.

Of note for this clone: A read error may be the cause here, since a much bigger clone is one base away. The rearrangement uses TRBV20-1 and TRBJ2-3; D may match TRBD1 or TRBD2 (5 bases each). The CDR3 consists of 14 residues. In germline, CDR1 is DFQATT, CDR2 SNEGSKA (reference sequence). CDR3 sequence: CSASRGGYTNTQYF. CDR3 nucleotide sequence: TGCAGTGCTTCCCGGGGCGGTTACACAAATACGCAGTATTTT.

This clone was observed at least ten times. This sample also contains other DNA sequences that code for the same CDR3. V gene TRBV6-1 combines with J gene TRBJ2-1, with 12 bases lining up with TRBD2. The ends lost 5 bases at V and 3 bases at J; junction bases unmatched: 2. Germline values: CDR1 MNHNS, CDR2 SASEGT. This CDR3 is 15 amino acids long. The CDR3 spells CASSPTSGGYNEQFF. The DNA for the CDR3 is TGTGCCAGCAGTCCGACTAGCGGGGGCTACAATGAGCAGTTCTTC.

This clone was detected many times. The chain combines TRBV5-1 with TRBJ2-7; 7 positions match TRBD1. With V trimmed by 4 bases and J by 7 bases, 11 bases remained unmatched. CDR3 length: 14 amino acids. Germline CDR1 is SGHRS and CDR2 is YFSETQ. The CDR3 nucleotides are TGCGCCAGCAGCCTCGGACAGGCCGGTTTGGAGCAGTACTTC. Translated, it gives CASSLGQAGLEQYF.

The table lists this clone with a few counts. The rearrangement joins TRBV2 to TRBJ2-7; the D call may be TRBD1 or TRBD2 (5 bases each). The CDR3 has 13 amino acids. Germline lookup yields CDR1 SNHLY and CDR2 FYNNEI. V lost 7 bases to trimming and J lost 2 bases, with 12 bases between them. The DNA for the CDR3 is TGTGCCAGCAACGGGGACGGACCCTACGAGCAGTACTTC. Protein product: CASNGDGPYEQYF.

This clone came up many times. V usage is TRBV9 and J usage is TRBJ1-1, with D uncertain. The germline gives CDR1 SGDLS, CDR2 YYNGEE. Trimming took off 0 bases at V and 3 bases at J, with 18 bases between the two ends. This CDR3 spans 17 amino acids. CDR3 DNA: TGTGCCAGCAGCGTAGCTGAGAGCCCAAGGGAATACACTGAAGCTTTCTTT. As protein: CASSVAESPREYTEAFF.